This passage covers 14 T cell receptor beta chains from one sample sequenced in a study of post-analysis software for immune sequencing data. Study-wide points: Comparison of patients with controls showed five TRBV segments more frequent in patients, TRBV5-6, TRBV5-1 and TRBV20-1 among them.

No antigen has been assigned to these receptors. Unique molecular identifiers were carried by the TCR beta cDNA libraries. TCRdb redid the calling of the PCR reads with MiXCR, one entry per CDR3 protein. The repertoire consists of about 400,000 distinct CDR3 sequences, with less than 40% occurring once and the leading ten covering around 15%. The material sequenced was blood. These receptor sequences come from a girl under 18 with multiple sclerosis.

The chain is built from TRBV5-1 and TRBJ1-1; perhaps TRBD1 as D (6 bases). CDR1 and CDR2 from the germline V gene are SGHRS and YFSETQ. The CDR3 is made up of 19 amino acids. V was clipped by 9 bases and J by 6 bases, with 36 bases between them. The CDR3 sequence: CATKRGGGSGTRTQSEAFF. In nucleotides, the CDR3 is TGCGCCACCAAACGAGGGGGTGGGAGCGGCACCCGCACCCAGTCTGAAGCTTTCTTT.

J is TRBJ2-7 and V is TRBV2, with D possibly TRBD1 on 5 matching bases. The CDR3 contains 15 residues. The germline V and J ends were trimmed by 3 bases and 3 bases, with 15 bases remaining between them. Looked up from germline, CDR1 is SNHLY and CDR2 is FYNNEI. This CDR3 reads CASSDWQGPVYEQYF. CDR3 bases: TGTGCCAGCAGTGACTGGCAGGGCCCAGTCTACGAGCAGTACTTC.

The V call is TRBV6-5, the J call TRBJ2-1, with TRBD1 matching 9 bases. With V trimmed by 3 bases and J by 5 bases, 2 bases remained unmatched. The CDR3 extends over 14 amino acids. Germline assignment: CDR1 MNHEY and CDR2 SVGAGI. The CDR3 protein is CASSYGTGNNEQFF. The CDR3 DNA reads TGTGCCAGCAGTTATGGGACAGGGAACAATGAGCAGTTCTTC.

The CDR3 region is CASSPRLGQQWDTEAFF. CDR3 nucleotide sequence: TGTGCCAGCAGCCCCCGATTGGGGCAGCAGTGGGACACTGAAGCTTTCTTT. The chain links TRBV12-3 or TRBV12-4 to TRBJ1-1; a weak D match, TRBD1 (5 bases). Trimming took 6 bases from V and 3 from J, leaving 23 bases between them. This CDR3 is built from 17 residues.

There are a few counts of this clonotype. The V gene is TRBV7-9, the J gene TRBJ2-7; 10 nucleotides match TRBD2. CDR1 is SEHNR and CDR2 is FQNEAQ in the germline V gene (reference sequence). With V trimmed by 1 base and J by 2 bases, 14 bases remained unmatched. The CDR3 runs to 19 residues. This CDR3 reads CASSLVLTSGLALPYEQYF. CDR3 nucleotides: TGTGCCAGCAGCTTAGTCCTGACTAGCGGGCTAGCCTTACCCTACGAGCAGTACTTC.

The V call is TRBV20-1, the J call TRBJ1-1; D might be TRBD1 (6 bases). Germline values: CDR1 DFQATT, CDR2 SNEGSKA (reference sequence). V lost 0 bases and J 5 bases, leaving 19 bases between the germline ends. The CDR3 is 16 residues long. CDR3: CSARDLVGGRGTEAFF. For the CDR3, the DNA is TGCAGTGCTAGAGATTTGGTGGGGGGGCGCGGGACTGAAGCTTTCTTT.

This rearrangement joins TRBV7-6 to TRBJ2-2; D remains unclear. CDR1 is SGHVS, CDR2 FNYEAQ, per germline. Trimming removed 5 bases at V and 4 bases at J, with 8 bases between. The CDR3 totals 13 residues. The CDR3 bases are TGTGCCAGCAGCGTTACTATCACCGGGGAGCTGTTTTTT. It specifies CASSVTITGELFF.

In this sample, this clonotype turned up a few times. This chain joins TRBV15 and TRBJ2-4; weak D call: TRBD1 (6 bases). Per the germline V gene, CDR1 is LNHNV and CDR2 is YYDKDF (reference sequence). The CDR3 runs 14 residues. Deletions cut 5 bases from V and 9 bases from J, with 17 bases between. The CDR3 coding sequence is TGTGCCACCAGCCTGGGACAAGTGAGGGGCATTCAGTACTTC. It is translated as CATSLGQVRGIQYF.

CDR3 amino acids: CASSQRGIDEQFF. The CDR3 nucleotides read TGTGCCAGCTCACAAAGAGGCATCGATGAGCAGTTCTTC. V gene TRBV18 combines with J gene TRBJ2-1; D remains ambiguous. This CDR3 is 13 amino acids long. Between the trimmed V and J ends, which lost 4 bases and 8 bases, there was a span of 12 bases. Germline-derived CDR1 and CDR2 are KGHSH and LQKENI.

This sequence joins TRBV10-3 and TRBJ1-4; 9 positions agree with TRBD1. Germline V lookup: CDR1 ENHRY, CDR2 SYGVKD. This CDR3 spans 17 amino acids. Unmatched junction bases numbered 4, after V lost 2 bases and J lost 0 bases. The CDR3 region has the DNA TGTGCCATCAGTGAGCCCCGACAGGGGGCAACTAATGAAAAACTGTTTTTT. Translated, it gives CAISEPRQGATNEKLFF.

The gene calls are TRBV3-1 and TRBJ2-7; the match to TRBD2 covers 7 bases. Germline V gene sequence: CDR1 LGHDT, CDR2 YNNKEL (reference sequence). Trimming took 4 bases from V and 7 from J; bases not matched to a gene: 7. This CDR3 contains 13 residues. DNA for the CDR3: TGTGCCAGCAGCCGCGGGGGAGGGGTTGAGCAGTACTTC. Its protein is CASSRGGGVEQYF.

A single count supports this clonotype. J is TRBJ1-1 and V is TRBV10-3; D gene ambiguous. Trimming shortened V by 6 bases and J by 3 bases, and 14 bases separated the two germline ends. Germline CDR1 reads ENHRY; CDR2 reads SYGVKD. This CDR3 region has 14 residues. The DNA of the CDR3 is TGTGCCATCAGGGTCAGGTGGGAGGACACTGAAGCTTTCTTT. Its protein is CAIRVRWEDTEAFF.

This clonotype was observed a few times. The chain carries TRBV12-3 or TRBV12-4 and TRBJ2-1, with a weak D call TRBD2 (5 bases). The CDR3 is 15 amino acids. V lost 7 bases to trimming and J lost 5 bases, with 18 bases between them. In DNA form, the CDR3 reads TGTGCCAGCACGCATTCGGTCGGGGAGAACAATGAGCAGTTCTTC. Protein sequence: CASTHSVGENNEQFF.

This chain joins TRBV11-2 and TRBJ2-3; weak D call: TRBD1 (6 bases). CDR1 is SGHAT and CDR2 is FQNNGV in the germline V gene. There are 16 residues in the CDR3. With 3 bases removed from V and 3 bases from J, the gap between germline ends came to 16 bases. The DNA of the CDR3 is TGTGCCAGCAGCTTTTCGCCAGGGGTTGTAACAGATACGCAGTATTTT. This codes for CASSFSPGVVTDTQYF.